The T cell receptor beta chain described here comes from a study of T cells after yellow fever vaccination. This clonotype was recorded a few times. Conversion of TCR transcripts into cDNA relied on 5'RACE template switching, which added a universal primer site and UMIs. TCRdb re-analysed the 5' RACE reads in MiXCR, keeping a single row per CDR3 protein. The table records some 96,000 distinct CDR3 sequences, about 8.2% of them present only once. Between the trimmed V and J ends, which lost 0 bases and 2 bases, there was a span of 6 bases. The CDR3 runs 14 residues. The V gene is TRBV12-3 or TRBV12-4, the J gene TRBJ2-3; D ambiguous. The TCR was taken from a man aged 18 to 30 who received the YFV17D yellow fever vaccine. Sequenced material: CD8+ T cells not binding an NS4B(214-222) dextramer, sorted from PBMCs, taken approximately 15 days after the first yellow fever vaccination. This CDR3 is CASSLATATDTQYF. The CDR3 region has the DNA TGTGCCAGCAGTTTAGCGACGGCCACAGATACGCAGTATTTT.